These 24 T cell receptor beta chains originate from one sample sequenced in a study of OX40 agonist ivuxolimab in advanced cancers. Library creation used the immunoSEQ multiplex PCR assay. In TCRdb, the immuneACCESS table is reduced to in-frame sequences with V and J assigned. These tables do not hold every clone; where another copy was compared, an unresolved V gene accounts for under half, and the others remain unexplained. The sample table records about 35,000 clones; over 80% of these occur just once. The leading ten clones occupy approximately 1.8% of the sample. The sample in question was CD4+ or CD8+ T cells sorted from blood, obtained in a trial of the OX40 agonist ivuxolimab. These receptors all come from an adult with an advanced solid tumor such as melanoma, head and neck, liver or kidney cancer.

The rearrangement joins TRBV11-2 to TRBJ2-7; possibly TRBD1 for D (5 bases). The CDR3 runs to 13 residues. V gave up 5 bases and J gave up 3 bases, with 11 bases separating them. Germline V CDR1 and CDR2: SGHAT, FQNNGV. CDR3 sequence reads: CASSLDSIYEQYF. CDR3 in DNA: TGTGCCAGCAGCCTCGACAGTATCTACGAGCAGTACTTC.

The chain is built from TRBV18 and TRBJ2-7; 11 bases align to TRBD2. This CDR3 region has 16 residues. V gave up 3 bases and J gave up 0 bases; unmatched junction bases: 4. CDR1 KGHSH and CDR2 LQKENI come from the germline V gene. CDR3 bases: TGTGCCAGCTCACCCCAACTAGCGGGAGACTCCTACGAGCAGTACTTC. Its protein product is CASSPQLAGDSYEQYF.

The J gene is TRBJ1-1, the V gene TRBV25-1; 7 bases match TRBD1. This CDR3 has 12 amino acids. V shed 3 bases, J shed 10 bases, and the junction held 5 bases outside the gene matches. The germline V gene encodes CDR1 MGHDK and CDR2 SYGVNS. CDR3 protein: CASSDGQAGAFF. The CDR3 coding sequence is TGTGCCAGCAGTGACGGACAGGCCGGAGCTTTCTTT.

The rearrangement links TRBV28 to TRBJ2-7, with 8 positions matching TRBD1. This CDR3 spans 16 amino acids. V gave up 6 bases and J gave up 6 bases; unmatched junction bases: 16. CDR1 and CDR2 from the germline V gene are MDHEN and SYDVKM. CDR3 residues: CASSPPGQARVGEQYF. For the CDR3, the DNA is TGTGCCAGCAGCCCCCCGGGACAGGCCCGAGTGGGCGAGCAGTACTTC.

The chain employs TRBV14 and TRBJ1-2; no firm D call. With 4 bases removed from V and 4 bases from J, the gap between germline ends came to 10 bases. The germline V gene encodes CDR1 SGHDN and CDR2 FVKESK. The CDR3 extends over 13 amino acids. The CDR3 DNA follows: TGTGCCAGCAGCCGAGCGACAAGCTATGGCTACACCTTC. Residues: CASSRATSYGYTF.

The rearrangement links TRBV20-1 to TRBJ2-5; D is unresolved. V was shortened by 6 bases and J by 4 bases, with 6 bases between the two germline ends. The CDR3 has 10 amino acids. The V gene's germline CDR1 is DFQATT and CDR2 SNEGSKA (reference sequence). The DNA of the CDR3 is TGCAGTGCCCAGCTAGAGACCCAGTACTTC. As protein: CSAQLETQYF.

CDR3 loop: CASSFSRRDYGYTF. For the CDR3, the DNA is TGTGCCAGCAGCTTCTCACGACGGGACTATGGCTACACCTTC. The V and J genes are TRBV5-4 and TRBJ1-2; D is unresolved. The CDR3 extends over 14 amino acids. V was trimmed by 2 bases and J by 3 bases, leaving 11 bases between them. Germline V gives CDR1 SGHNT, CDR2 YYREEE (reference sequence).

This rearrangement joins TRBV11-1 to TRBJ1-1, with D perhaps matching TRBD1 (5 bases). Germline CDR1 reads SGHAT; CDR2 reads FQDESV (reference sequence). The CDR3 contains 15 residues. Trimming took off 1 base at V and 1 base at J, with 10 bases between the two ends. CDR3 protein: CASSLGRQRNTEAFF. DNA for the CDR3: TGTGCCAGCAGCTTAGGGAGACAGAGGAACACTGAAGCTTTCTTT.

The CDR3 DNA reads TGTGCCAGCAGTGAAGAACTAGCGGCCTCCTACGAGCAGTACTTC. This encodes CASSEELAASYEQYF. The rearrangement joins TRBV2 to TRBJ2-7; 8 bases agree with TRBD2. Trimming at V came to 1 base and at J to 0 bases, leaving 2 bases not matched to a gene. The CDR3 spans 15 residues. Germline CDR1 reads SNHLY; CDR2 reads FYNNEI. Full variable domain (rest looked up from reference TRBV2 and TRBJ2-7): EPEVTQTPSHQVTQMGQEVILRCVPISNHLYFYWYRQILGQKVEFLVSFYNNEISEKSEIFDDQFSVERPDGSNFTLKIRSTKLEDSAMYFCASSEELAASYEQYFGPGTRLTVT.

This chain joins TRBV7-9 and TRBJ1-5; D ambiguous. Between the trimmed V and J ends, which lost 0 bases and 1 base, there was a span of 4 bases. This CDR3 comprises 14 residues. Germline CDR1 reads SEHNR; CDR2 reads FQNEAQ (reference sequence). The CDR3 coding sequence is TGTGCCAGCAGCTTAGCAGGAAGCAATCAGCCCCAGCATTTT. Translation gives CASSLAGSNQPQHF.

The CDR3 sequence: CASSPGHNTGELFF. Here the CDR3 DNA reads TGTGCCAGCTCACCCGGACATAACACCGGGGAGCTGTTTTTT. J is TRBJ2-2 and V is TRBV18, with D possibly matching TRBD1 (5 bases). The V gene lost 3 bases and the J gene lost 2 bases, with 7 bases spanning the gap. Germline CDR1 KGHSH, CDR2 LQKENI. CDR3 length: 14 amino acids.

This chain uses TRBV7-2 with TRBJ2-5; TRBD2 might be the D (5 bases). Germline V gene data show CDR1 as SGHTA and CDR2 as FQGNSA. Trimming removed 4 bases from V and 4 bases from J, with 19 bases in between. CDR3 length: 16 residues. CDR3 loop: CASSSEGSGLGETQYF. The CDR3 region has the DNA TGTGCCAGCAGCTCGGAAGGGTCGGGATTAGGAGAGACCCAGTACTTC.

The chain is built from TRBV30 and TRBJ2-1; D ambiguous. The V gene lost 4 bases and the J gene lost 13 bases, with 20 bases spanning the gap. Germline CDR1 and CDR2: GTSNPN and SVGIG (reference sequence). CDR3 length: 13 amino acids. The CDR3 sequence is CAWMGQSQTGQFF. The DNA of the CDR3 is TGTGCCTGGATGGGCCAATCCCAAACCGGCCAGTTCTTC.

CDR3 region: CASRASGTYQETQYF. CDR3 DNA: TGCGCCAGCAGGGCTTCTGGGACTTACCAAGAGACCCAGTACTTC. The chain links TRBV10-2 to TRBJ2-5; a weak D match, TRBD2 (6 bases). This CDR3 has 15 amino acids. Germline CDR1 reads WSHSY; CDR2 reads SAAADI. V gave up 6 bases and J gave up 0 bases, with 14 bases separating them.

This clone was seen more than once but under ten times. The chain has TRBV27 and TRBJ2-7; 7 bases line up with TRBD2. This CDR3 is built from 13 residues. After removal of 6 bases from V and 5 bases from J, the junction contained 7 bases not matched to a gene. CDR1 and CDR2 (germline): MNHEY, SMNVEV (reference sequence). CDR3 in DNA: TGTGCCAGCAGAGCCACCGGGACTAACGAGCAGTACTTC. Protein product: CASRATGTNEQYF.

The J gene is TRBJ2-3, the V gene TRBV2; the match to TRBD2 covers 7 bases. J was trimmed by 0 bases and V by 10 bases; bases with no gene match: 10. The CDR3 is 15 amino acids. Germline loops: CDR1 SNHLY, CDR2 FYNNEI. As DNA, the CDR3 is TGTGCCACCCAGGTAGGGAGGGCGAGCACAGATACGCAGTATTTT. This sequence encodes CATQVGRASTDTQYF.

In its sample, this clone is medium-sized. This chain links TRBV2 with TRBJ2-3; D may be TRBD1 (6 bases). The CDR3 loop spans 14 amino acids. Germline CDR1 SNHLY, CDR2 FYNNEI. V lost 7 bases and J lost 7, with 18 bases in between. CDR3 sequence reads: CASTASQGRYTQYF. The CDR3 DNA reads TGTGCCAGCACCGCTAGCCAGGGGCGGTATACGCAGTATTTT.

This chain links TRBV6-4 with TRBJ2-3; TRBD2 matches 7 bases. V shed 2 bases, J shed 2 bases, and the junction held 7 bases outside the gene matches. The CDR3 covers 16 residues. Germline V gene data show CDR1 as MRHNA and CDR2 as SNTAGT. This chain's CDR3 is CASSDRPGGSTDTQYF. Written as DNA, the CDR3 is TGTGCCAGCAGTGACAGGCCGGGGGGTTCCACAGATACGCAGTATTTT.

The chain recombines TRBV29-1 with TRBJ2-7; 12 bases fit TRBD1. The CDR3 runs 13 residues. V trimming: 6 bases; J trimming: 3 bases; junction bases outside the gene matches: 3. The germline CDR1 and CDR2 sequences are SQVTM and ANQGSEA. In DNA, the CDR3 is TGCAGCGTCGGGACAGGGGGCTACTACGAGCAGTACTTC. This translates into CSVGTGGYYEQYF.

The chain joins TRBV28 to TRBJ2-5; either TRBD1 or TRBD2 may supply D (6 bases each). The V end was cut by 3 bases, the J end by 4 bases, with 12 bases between. This CDR3 is 14 amino acids long. CDR1 and CDR2 from the germline V gene are MDHEN and SYDVKM. The CDR3 spells CASSFRGARETQYF. The CDR3 region has the DNA TGTGCCAGCAGTTTTAGGGGGGCGAGAGAGACCCAGTACTTC.

The chain uses TRBV5-1 and TRBJ2-2; 9 nucleotides align to TRBD2. This CDR3 is built from 17 residues. CDR1 is SGHRS, CDR2 YFSETQ, per germline. J gave up 6 bases and V 4 bases, and 13 bases lay outside the gene matches. CDR3 in amino acids: CASSTLILAGGPGELFF. The CDR3 region has the DNA TGCGCCAGCAGCACCCTGATTCTGGCGGGGGGGCCCGGGGAGCTGTTTTTT.

The genes are TRBV9 and TRBJ2-7, with 9 bases fitting TRBD2. Germline CDR1 and CDR2: SGDLS and YYNGEE. The junction had 2 bases not matched to a gene; V was cut back by 3 bases and J by 4 bases. The CDR3 runs 13 residues. In DNA form, the CDR3 reads TGTGCCAGCAGCGAGGCGGGGGGGTACGAGCAGTACTTC. Encoded protein: CASSEAGGYEQYF. The full variable domain, in which reference TRBV9 and TRBJ2-7 provide the parts outside the CDR3, is DSGVTQTPKHLITATGQRVTLRCSPRSGDLSVYWYQQSLDQGLQFLIQYYNGEERAKGNILERFSAQQFPDLHSELNLSSLELGDSALYFCASSEAGGYEQYFGPGTRLTVT.

The chain recombines TRBV7-8 with TRBJ2-2; D perhaps matches TRBD1 (5 bases). The germline V and J ends were trimmed by 5 bases and 4 bases, with 11 bases remaining between them. The CDR3 has 14 residues. Germline values: CDR1 SGHVS, CDR2 FQNEAQ. CDR3: CASSTSGATGELFF. In nucleotides, the CDR3 is TGTGCCAGCAGCACGTCTGGGGCCACCGGGGAGCTGTTTTTT.

The gene calls are TRBV10-1 and TRBJ1-3, with TRBD1 matching over 8 bases. This CDR3 is 14 amino acids long. Germline values: CDR1 WNHNN, CDR2 SYGVQD (reference sequence). Germline trimming cut 4 bases from V and 7 bases from J; bases unmatched to any gene: 6. CDR3 nucleotides: TGCGCCAGCAGTGCACAGGGGGAACCGAACACCATATATTTT. It encodes CASSAQGEPNTIYF.